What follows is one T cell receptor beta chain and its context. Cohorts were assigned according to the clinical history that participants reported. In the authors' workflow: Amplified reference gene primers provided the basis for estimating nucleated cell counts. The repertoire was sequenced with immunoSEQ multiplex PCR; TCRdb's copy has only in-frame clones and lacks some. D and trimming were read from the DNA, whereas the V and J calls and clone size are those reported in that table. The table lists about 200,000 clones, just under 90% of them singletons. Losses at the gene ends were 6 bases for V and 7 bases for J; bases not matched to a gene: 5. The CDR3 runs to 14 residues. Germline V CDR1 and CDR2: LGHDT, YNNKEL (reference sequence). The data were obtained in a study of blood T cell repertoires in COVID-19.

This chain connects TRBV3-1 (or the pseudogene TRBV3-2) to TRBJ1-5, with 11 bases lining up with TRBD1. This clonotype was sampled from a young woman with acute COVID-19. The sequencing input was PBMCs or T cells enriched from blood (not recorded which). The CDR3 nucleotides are TGTGCCAGCAGTCGCGGGACAGGGGGGCAGCCCCAGCATTTT. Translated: CASSRGTGGQPQHF.